The clone carrying this T cell receptor (beta chain) was seen repeatedly, ten times or more. Its antigen is undetermined. These data come from a study of T cell repertoires in cytomegalovirus infection. Study overall: Matching HLA type and CMV infection were both indicated by public TCR beta signatures. Study-wide points: It was HLA-C-restricted CMV-specific TCR beta clonotypes that dominated the response ex vivo.

Trimming shortened V by 6 bases and J by 1 base, and 9 bases separated the two germline ends. From germline, CDR1 is MNHEY and CDR2 SVGAGI. CDR3 length: 13 residues. One entry per CDR3 protein, called by TCRdb with MiXCR from the reads. The sample holds 400,000 to 550,000 distinct CDR3 sequences; 10% to 12% are singletons and the top ten take 10%. The V gene is TRBV6-5, the J gene TRBJ2-5; D is uncertain. This clonotype was obtained from a human donor in good health (CMV status not recorded). Some clones in this sample may be carry-over from other donors' samples. Input material: PBMCs. Here the CDR3 DNA reads TGTGCCAGCAGCCCCTCCCGCCAAGAGACCCAGTACTTC. Amino acid sequence: CASSPSRQETQYF.